These T cell receptor beta chains were read from a single sample in a study of vaccination and CD4 T cells after COVID-19. What these receptors recognize is not known. TCRdb reanalysed the PCR reads using MiXCR and keeps one entry per CDR3 protein. The sample lists some 21,000 distinct CDR3 sequences, approximately 57% occurring once. Material: CD4+ T cells from blood, cultured in vitro, obtained after SARS-CoV-2 vaccination. These receptors came from a human donor who received a COVID-19 vaccine. CDR3s include the opening cysteine and the closing phenylalanine or tryptophan. The order of the fields is D gene, V gene, J gene, clone size, CDR3 protein, CDR3 DNA. The D gene is left open where the match is weak. A row's size may be missing; if present it is once, few, many or a size class.

>NA|TRBV6-1|TRBJ1-5|NA
CASSENGNPHQPQHF
TGTGCCAGCAGTGAAAACGGGAATCCCCATCAGCCCCAGCATTTT
>NA|TRBV15|TRBJ1-1|NA
CATSPPGSNTEAFF
TGTGCCACCAGCCCGCCCGGGTCGAACACTGAAGCTTTCTTT
>TRBD2|TRBV7-2|TRBJ2-1|NA
CASRPLKLAGDNEQFF
TGTGCCAGCAGGCCCTTAAAGCTAGCGGGGGACAATGAGCAGTTCTTC
>TRBD2|TRBV3-1|TRBJ2-5|NA
CASSRLGGETQYF
TGTGCCAGCAGCCGACTGGGGGGGGAGACCCAGTACTTC
>NA|TRBV3-1|TRBJ1-1|few
CASSQDVGGTEAFF
TGTGCCAGCAGCCAAGACGTGGGGGGCACTGAAGCTTTCTTT
>NA|TRBV5-1|TRBJ1-2|NA
CASSLIQGGSDGYTF
TGCGCCAGCAGCTTGATACAGGGTGGATCTGATGGCTACACCTTC
>TRBD1|TRBV12-3/TRBV12-4|TRBJ2-5|NA
CASSLLVTGGQETQYF
TGTGCCAGCAGTTTACTGGTGACAGGGGGGCAAGAGACCCAGTACTTC
>TRBD2|TRBV27|TRBJ2-7|NA
CASRSGGGYEQYF
TGTGCCAGCAGGAGCGGGGGGGGGTACGAGCAGTACTTC
>TRBD2|TRBV24-1|TRBJ2-3|few
CATSEPGGAGTDTQYF
TGTGCCACCAGTGAGCCCGGGGGGGCCGGCACAGATACGCAGTATTTT
>TRBD2|TRBV30|TRBJ2-5|NA
CAWTPGGGETQYF
TGTGCCTGGACCCCTGGGGGGGGGGAGACCCAGTACTTC
>NA|TRBV20-1|TRBJ1-1|NA
CSASTGKEWSDTEAFF
TGCAGTGCTAGCACAGGGAAAGAGTGGTCAGACACTGAAGCTTTCTTT
>NA|TRBV20-1|TRBJ2-7|few
CSASMTVTYEQYF
TGCAGTGCTAGTATGACAGTCACCTACGAGCAGTACTTC
>TRBD2|TRBV7-9|TRBJ2-3|NA
CASSLVGGGAPGDTQYF
TGTGCCAGCAGCTTAGTCGGCGGGGGGGCGCCGGGAGATACGCAGTATTTT
>TRBD2|TRBV7-9|TRBJ2-1|NA
CASSGSGGPGNEQFF
TGTGCCAGCAGCGGTAGCGGGGGGCCGGGGAATGAGCAGTTCTTC
>NA|TRBV6-1|TRBJ1-2|few
CASSEWFMITVPGYTF
TGTGCCAGCAGTGAATGGTTTATGATTACGGTTCCCGGCTACACCTTC
>NA|TRBV4-2|TRBJ1-2|NA
CASSQDLNSYYGYTF
TGTGCCAGCAGCCAAGATCTAAACTCCTACTATGGCTACACCTTC
>NA|TRBV20-1|TRBJ2-3|NA
CSAQGEESYRSAQYF
TGCAGTGCCCAGGGAGAGGAAAGCTACAGATCCGCGCAGTATTTT
>NA|TRBV30|TRBJ1-1|few
CAWSLQGNTEAFF
TGTGCCTGGAGCCTACAGGGCAACACTGAAGCTTTCTTT
>TRBD2|TRBV24-1|TRBJ2-2|NA
CATSDFKTSGGAASTGELFF
TGTGCCACCAGTGATTTTAAAACTAGCGGGGGGGCAGCAAGCACCGGGGAGCTGTTTTTT
>TRBD1|TRBV20-1|TRBJ1-3|NA
CSATTGPGNTIYF
TGCAGTGCTACGACAGGGCCTGGAAACACCATATATTTT
>NA|TRBV7-2|TRBJ1-1|NA
CASSPYYEAFF
TGTGCCAGCAGTCCCTACTATGAAGCTTTCTTT
>NA|TRBV24-1|TRBJ1-4|NA
CATSRTANEKLFF
TGTGCCACCAGCCGGACAGCTAATGAAAAACTGTTTTTT